Sequencing of this TCR beta chain was carried out in a study of blood T cell repertoires in COVID-19. Study details: From the United States, Italy and Spain came samples of acute and convalescent COVID-19. In each case, the material was cDNA or gDNA derived from T cells, B-cell-depleted T cells, or PBMCs.

This CDR3 is 14 amino acids long. CDR1 and CDR2 from the germline V gene are MNHEY and SVGAGI. Trimming shortened V by 5 bases and J by 5 bases, and 15 bases separated the two germline ends. Source study methods: Counts of nucleated cells, estimated from reference gene primer amplification, were obtained. TCRdb keeps only in-frame clones here, not all; method: immunoSEQ multiplex PCR. From that table come the V and J calls and clone size; the DNA was used to work out D and trimming. The data hold 300,000 to 400,000 clones, with 88% observed a single time. Seattle patients were enrolled while actively infected and followed longitudinally.

The source is a woman in her 30s with COVID-19, enrolled during active disease. V usage is TRBV6-5 and J usage is TRBJ1-1; D is possibly TRBD1 (6 bases). Material for sequencing was peripheral blood. CDR3 nucleotide sequence: TGTGCCAGCAGTCAGGGGATTTCTGGGACTGAAGCTTTCTTT. Translation gives CASSQGISGTEAFF.